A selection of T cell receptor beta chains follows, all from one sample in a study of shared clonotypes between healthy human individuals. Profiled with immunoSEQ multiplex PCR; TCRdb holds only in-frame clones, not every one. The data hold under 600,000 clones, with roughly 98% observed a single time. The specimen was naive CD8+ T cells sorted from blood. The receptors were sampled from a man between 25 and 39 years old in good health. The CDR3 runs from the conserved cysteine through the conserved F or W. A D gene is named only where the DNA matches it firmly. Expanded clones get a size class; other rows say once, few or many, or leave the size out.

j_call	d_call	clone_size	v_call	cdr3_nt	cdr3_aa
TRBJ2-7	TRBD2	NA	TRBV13	TGTGCCAGCAGTCAATCGACTAGCGGGAGCTCCTACGAGCAGTACTTC	CASSQSTSGSSYEQYF
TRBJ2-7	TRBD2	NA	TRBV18	TGTGCCAGCTCACCTTTAGCGGGAGGGTACGAGCAGTACTTC	CASSPLAGGYEQYF
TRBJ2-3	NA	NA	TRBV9	TGTGCCAGCAGCGGCGATACGCAGTATTTT	CASSGDTQYF
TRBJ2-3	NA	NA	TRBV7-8	TGTGCCAGCAGCTTAGGAAACCTGCGCGAAGATACGCAGTATTTT	CASSLGNLREDTQYF
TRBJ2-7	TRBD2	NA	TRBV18	TGTGCCAGCTCACCTCCTAGCGGGAGGAACTCCTACGAGCAGTACTTC	CASSPPSGRNSYEQYF
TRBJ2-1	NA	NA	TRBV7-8	TGTGCCAGCAGCTTACGACTAGATAATGAGCAGTTCTTC	CASSLRLDNEQFF
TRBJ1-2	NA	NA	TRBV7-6	TGTGCCAGCAGCTTAACGGACGGGAGCTACGGCTACACCTTC	CASSLTDGSYGYTF
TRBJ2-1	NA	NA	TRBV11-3	TGTGCCAGCAGCCCGAGGGACAATGAGCAGTTCTTC	CASSPRDNEQFF
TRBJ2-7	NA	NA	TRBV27	TGTGCCAGCTACGGCCCTCTTGGCTCCTACGAGCAGTACTTC	CASYGPLGSYEQYF
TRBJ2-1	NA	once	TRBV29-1	TGCAGCGTTTCCCTGAGGGACAATGAGCAGTTCTTC	CSVSLRDNEQFF
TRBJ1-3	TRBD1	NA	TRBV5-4	TGTGCCAGCAGCCTGGACAGGATCTCCTCTGGAAACACCATATATTTT	CASSLDRISSGNTIYF
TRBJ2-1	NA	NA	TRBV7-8	TGTGGCAGCAGCTTATACGGCAATGAGCAGTTCTTC	CGSSLYGNEQFF
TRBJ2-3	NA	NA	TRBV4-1	TGCGCCAGCAGCCGCCAGGACGTCACAGATACGCAGTATTTT	CASSRQDVTDTQYF
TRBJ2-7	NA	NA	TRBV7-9	TGTGCCAGCAGCTCGGGGACTGCCGCCTACGAGCAGTACTTC	CASSSGTAAYEQYF
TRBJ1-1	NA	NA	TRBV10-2	TGCGCCAGCTCGGACATAGAGAACACTGAAGCTTTCTTT	CASSDIENTEAFF
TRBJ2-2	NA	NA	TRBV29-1	TGCAGCGCCGCTGACGGGGAGCTGTTTTTT	CSAADGELFF
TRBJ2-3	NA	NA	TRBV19	TGTGCCAGTAGTATAGGCACGCGTACGCAGTATTTT	CASSIGTRTQYF
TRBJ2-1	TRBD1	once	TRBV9	TGTGCCAGCAGCGTAATGGGACAGGCCCACAATGAGCAGTTCTTC	CASSVMGQAHNEQFF
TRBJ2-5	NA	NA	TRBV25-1	TGTGCCAGCAGCGATCTTGGGGGGCGAGAGACCCAGTACTTC	CASSDLGGRETQYF
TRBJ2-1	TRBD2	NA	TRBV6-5	TGTGCCAGCAGTTACTCAGTAGCGGGAGGGGACAATGAGCAGTTCTTC	CASSYSVAGGDNEQFF
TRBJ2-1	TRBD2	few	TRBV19	TGTGCCAGTAGTTACGCAGCGGGACTGGAAAAGTCCTACAATGAGCAGTTCTTC	CASSYAAGLEKSYNEQFF
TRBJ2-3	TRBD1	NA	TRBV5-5	TGTGCCAGCAGCCAAACCGGGACAGGGTTTTACACAGATACGCAGTATTTT	CASSQTGTGFYTDTQYF
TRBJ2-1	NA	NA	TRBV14	TGTGCCAGCAGCCAAGATATCACCAACAATGAGCAGTTCTTC	CASSQDITNNEQFF